Below are 22 T cell receptor beta chains sequenced from a single sample in a study of shared clonotypes between healthy human individuals. Positively selected for CCR7, the CD45RO-negative cells used as naive CD8 cells excluded terminally differentiated effector memory CD45RA+ cells. Assay: immunoSEQ multiplex PCR; the TCRdb copy retains only in-frame clones and omits some. The table has over 750,000 clones, about 96% seen once; the top ten hold about 0.25%. The specimen was naive CD8+ T cells sorted from blood. Every receptor here comes from a young man in good health.

With respect to this clone: The same CDR3 can be traced to other DNA sequences in this sample. The V call is TRBV27, the J call TRBJ2-7, with D unclear. The CDR3 loop spans 13 amino acids. Trimming cost V 3 bases and J 2 bases, with 8 bases left between them. Germline V gene lookup returns CDR1 MNHEY and CDR2 SMNVEV (reference sequence). The CDR3 DNA sequence: TGTGCCAGCAGTTTCTCACGAGCCTACGAGCAGTACTTC. It codes for CASSFSRAYEQYF.

This rearrangement joins TRBV9 to TRBJ2-6; D is undetermined. Per the germline V gene, CDR1 is SGDLS and CDR2 is YYNGEE. V lost 4 bases, J lost 2 bases, and 4 bases lay in between. CDR3 length: 13 residues. The CDR3 here is CASSSTGANVLTF. The CDR3 DNA reads TGTGCCAGCAGCTCCACTGGGGCCAACGTCCTGACTTTC.

This chain joins TRBV18 and TRBJ2-7; D not resolved. V was clipped by 1 base and J by 2 bases, with 6 bases between them. Germline values: CDR1 KGHSH, CDR2 LQKENI. The CDR3 is 13 amino acids. CDR3 sequence: CASSPLSPYEQYF. In nucleotides, the CDR3 is TGTGCCAGCTCACCACTTTCCCCCTACGAGCAGTACTTC.

This chain links TRBV14 with TRBJ2-7; 8 bases line up with TRBD1. CDR1 is SGHDN, CDR2 FVKESK, per germline. The CDR3 covers 13 residues. V lost 6 bases, J lost 1 base, and 2 bases stayed unmatched. CDR3 DNA: TGTGCCAGCAGGGGACAGGATTCCTACGAGCAGTACTTC. Protein: CASRGQDSYEQYF.

As regards this clone: The sample has other DNA sequences that encode this CDR3 too. V gene TRBV27 combines with J gene TRBJ2-7; tentatively, D is TRBD2 (5 bases). CDR1 is MNHEY and CDR2 is SMNVEV in the germline V gene (reference sequence). The length of the CDR3 is 13 residues. Trimming cost V 3 bases and J 1 base, with 7 bases left between them. The CDR3 here is CASSFRGSYEQYF. The CDR3 bases are TGTGCCAGCAGTTTTCGGGGATCCTACGAGCAGTACTTC.

V gene TRBV5-4 combines with J gene TRBJ2-1, with 8 nucleotides matching TRBD2. The CDR3 has 17 residues. With 3 bases clipped from V and 0 bases from J, the junction kept 8 bases outside the gene matches. The germline V gene encodes CDR1 SGHNT and CDR2 YYREEE (reference sequence). In DNA form, the CDR3 reads TGTGCCAGCAGCTCGGGCCCGAGCGGGAGCTCCTACAATGAGCAGTTCTTC. Translation gives CASSSGPSGSSYNEQFF.

The chain carries TRBV29-1 and TRBJ2-7; TRBD1 matches 7 bases. Trimming removed 7 bases from V and 0 bases from J; junction bases left unmatched: 9. The V gene's germline CDR1 is SQVTM and CDR2 ANQGSEA. The CDR3 totals 14 residues. CDR3 in amino acids: CSAIMTGSSYEQYF. DNA for the CDR3: TGCAGCGCCATAATGACAGGGTCCTCCTACGAGCAGTACTTC.

This rearrangement joins TRBV18 to TRBJ1-1; D gene uncertain. Germline V gives CDR1 KGHSH, CDR2 LQKENI. The CDR3 loop spans 15 amino acids. Trimming left V 4 bases short and J 1 base short, with 13 bases between. CDR3 sequence (DNA): TGTGCCAGCTCACAGGCGGCGTGGTCGAACACTGAAGCTTTCTTT. Amino acid sequence: CASSQAAWSNTEAFF. Supplemented by reference TRBV18 and TRBJ1-1, the full variable domain reads NAGVMQNPRHLVRRRGQEARLRCSPMKGHSHVYWYRQLPEEGLKFMVYLQKENIIDESGMPKERFSAEFPKEGPSILRIQQVVRGDSAAYFCASSQAAWSNTEAFFGQGTRLTVV.

The chain joins TRBV29-1 to TRBJ2-7, with 9 bases that match TRBD1. The germline V gene encodes CDR1 SQVTM and CDR2 ANQGSEA. The junction had 6 bases not matched to a gene; V was cut back by 5 bases and J by 4 bases. The length of the CDR3 is 13 residues. DNA for the CDR3: TGCAGCGTTCGGGGGACAGGGACGTACGAGCAGTACTTC. Translating it yields CSVRGTGTYEQYF.

The table lists this clone with a count of one. The genes are TRBV4-3 and TRBJ2-1; no clear D. The CDR3 is 16 residues long. Germline V gene sequence: CDR1 LGHNA, CDR2 YSLEER. V was pared by 1 base and J by 2 bases, with 12 bases between. CDR3 sequence (DNA): TGCGCCAGCAGCCAAGTCAAAAGCGCACCCTACAATGAGCAGTTCTTC. Translation: CASSQVKSAPYNEQFF.

This chain connects TRBV28 to TRBJ2-7; D may be TRBD2 (5 bases). Germline values: CDR1 MDHEN, CDR2 SYDVKM. The CDR3 contains 15 residues. V shed 10 bases and J shed 3 bases, with 22 bases lying between them. The CDR3, as DNA: TGTGCCACTACCTCGAGGGAGACCGGAAACTACGAGCAGTACTTC. It codes for CATTSRETGNYEQYF.

The chain recombines TRBV14 with TRBJ2-1, with 9 bases lining up with TRBD2. CDR1 is SGHDN and CDR2 is FVKESK in the germline V gene. The ends lost 0 bases at V and 3 bases at J; junction bases unmatched: 9. The CDR3 loop spans 18 amino acids. The CDR3 region is CASSQEDSGSLLYNEQFF. CDR3 nucleotide sequence: TGTGCCAGCAGCCAAGAGGATAGCGGGAGTCTTCTCTACAATGAGCAGTTCTTC. Supplemented by reference TRBV14 and TRBJ2-1, the full variable domain reads EAGVTQFPSHSVIEKGQTVTLRCDPISGHDNLYWYRRVMGKEIKFLLHFVKESKQDESGMPNNRFLAERTGGTYSTLKVQPAELEDSGVYFCASSQEDSGSLLYNEQFFGPGTRLTVL.

The chain joins TRBV2 to TRBJ2-7; TRBD2 is a possible D gene (5 bases). CDR3 length equals 14 residues. V was clipped by 5 bases and J by 6 bases, with 17 bases between them. Germline V lookup: CDR1 SNHLY, CDR2 FYNNEI. As DNA, the CDR3 is TGTGCCAGCAGTCCCCCTAGTGGAGGCGGCGAGCAGTACTTC. Amino acids: CASSPPSGGGEQYF.

The chain uses TRBV5-1 and TRBJ2-1, with 10 positions matching TRBD2. The germline V gene has CDR1 SGHRS and CDR2 YFSETQ. This CDR3 is built from 15 residues. J lost 4 bases, V lost 4 bases, and 5 bases had no gene match. The DNA for the CDR3 is TGCGCCAGCAGCGCCGGGACTAGCGAGTACAATGAGCAGTTCTTC. The encoded protein is CASSAGTSEYNEQFF. Full variable domain (remainder filled in from reference TRBV5-1 and TRBJ2-1): KAGVTQTPRYLIKTRGQQVTLSCSPISGHRSVSWYQQTPGQGLQFLFEYFSETQRNKGNFPGRFSGRQFSNSRSEMNVSTLELGDSALYLCASSAGTSEYNEQFFGPGTRLTVL.

V gene TRBV7-9 combines with J gene TRBJ2-7; possibly TRBD2 for D (5 bases). The V and J ends lost 2 bases and 3 bases respectively, with 11 bases between them. CDR3 length equals 14 residues. The germline CDR1 and CDR2 sequences are SEHNR and FQNEAQ (reference sequence). This CDR3 reads CASSLSASFYEQYF. CDR3 nucleotide sequence: TGTGCCAGCAGCTTAAGTGCTAGCTTCTACGAGCAGTACTTC.

The gene calls are TRBV5-1 and TRBJ2-1; TRBD1 matches 10 bases. This CDR3 is built from 19 residues. Germline V gives CDR1 SGHRS, CDR2 YFSETQ. Trimming took 4 bases from V and 4 from J; bases not matched to a gene: 17. The CDR3 DNA follows: TGCGCCAGCAGCCCCCTGTGGCCATCGGGACAGGGGCCGTACAATGAGCAGTTCTTC. It encodes CASSPLWPSGQGPYNEQFF.

V usage is TRBV28 and J usage is TRBJ1-5; the D is unclear. The CDR3 is 15 residues long. From germline, CDR1 is MDHEN and CDR2 SYDVKM. The germline V and J ends were trimmed by 6 bases and 5 bases, with 17 bases remaining between them. For the CDR3, the DNA is TGTGCCAGCAGCCTGACGGCGGATTGGGATCAGCCCCAGCATTTT. Amino acids: CASSLTADWDQPQHF.

The V gene is TRBV5-1, the J gene TRBJ2-7; 10 nucleotides align to TRBD1. With 2 bases clipped from V and 0 bases from J, the junction kept 2 bases outside the gene matches. CDR1 and CDR2 from the germline V gene are SGHRS and YFSETQ. This CDR3 has 15 residues. The DNA for the CDR3 is TGCGCCAGCAGCTTCGGGACAGGGGTCTCCTACGAGCAGTACTTC. This encodes CASSFGTGVSYEQYF. Together with reference TRBV5-1 and TRBJ2-7, the CDR3 gives the full variable domain: KAGVTQTPRYLIKTRGQQVTLSCSPISGHRSVSWYQQTPGQGLQFLFEYFSETQRNKGNFPGRFSGRQFSNSRSEMNVSTLELGDSALYLCASSFGTGVSYEQYFGPGTRLTVT.

The V call is TRBV7-3, the J call TRBJ2-7; D is perhaps TRBD1 or TRBD2 (5 bases each). Trimming stripped 3 bases from V and 3 bases from J, with 9 bases between. Germline V CDR1 and CDR2: SGHTA, FQGTGA. The CDR3 length is 13 residues. The CDR3 region has the DNA TGTGCCAGCAGCTTCCGGGACGGCTACGAGCAGTACTTC. Translating gives CASSFRDGYEQYF.

The rearrangement uses TRBV27 and TRBJ1-5; no clear D. The V gene's germline CDR1 is MNHEY and CDR2 SMNVEV (reference sequence). The CDR3 loop spans 15 amino acids. The V end was cut by 3 bases, the J end by 5 bases, with 14 bases between. The DNA for the CDR3 is TGTGCCAGCAGTTTGGGCAGCCAAGGGTATCAGCCCCAGCATTTT. It codes for CASSLGSQGYQPQHF.

The chain has TRBV29-1 and TRBJ1-3, with D tentatively TRBD1 (6 bases). V lost 1 base, J lost 4 bases, and 11 bases lay in between. This CDR3 spans 14 amino acids. From germline, CDR1 is SQVTM and CDR2 ANQGSEA. CDR3: CSVEGQGTGNTIYF. The CDR3 bases are TGCAGCGTTGAAGGGCAGGGGACCGGAAACACCATATATTTT.

The chain combines TRBV2 with TRBJ2-7, with D hard to call. CDR1 SNHLY and CDR2 FYNNEI come from the germline V gene. The CDR3 loop spans 13 amino acids. The V end lost 4 bases, the J end lost 0 bases, and 7 bases lay between the germline ends. DNA of the CDR3: TGTGCCAGCAGTGCGGCAGTCTCCTACGAGCAGTACTTC. This encodes CASSAAVSYEQYF.